The clone carrying this T cell receptor (beta chain) occurred many times. Its antigen is unidentified. These data come from a study of CD8+CD57+ T cells in acquired aplastic anemia. Template material for TCR beta VDJ and CDR3 profiling consisted of genomic DNA. MiXCR was run by TCRdb on the reads, yielding one entry per CDR3 protein. The profile shows 200,000 to 250,000 distinct CDR3 sequences, more than 40% of them singletons. Whole-study results and caveats: Any difference that existed in CD8+ Simpson's diversity between patients and controls was not significant.

For sequencing, patients were chosen who had shown expansion of CD8+CD57+ cells by flow cytometry. Every patient was diagnosed with severe acquired aplastic anemia. The blood sampling took place in patients who had so far received no therapy. In germline, CDR1 is SGDLS, CDR2 YYNGEE. With 4 bases clipped from V and 1 base from J, the junction kept 10 bases outside the gene matches. The CDR3 sequence is 16 residues long. The specimen sequenced was sorted CD4+, CD8+, or CD8+CD57+ T cells (not recorded which) from PBMCs. V usage is TRBV9 and J usage is TRBJ1-1; the match to TRBD1 covers 7 bases. The receptor was derived from a human donor with aplastic anemia. The CDR3, as DNA: TGTGCCAGCAGCCAAAGCCGGGACAGAGCGAACACTGAAGCTTTCTTT. Translating it yields CASSQSRDRANTEAFF.